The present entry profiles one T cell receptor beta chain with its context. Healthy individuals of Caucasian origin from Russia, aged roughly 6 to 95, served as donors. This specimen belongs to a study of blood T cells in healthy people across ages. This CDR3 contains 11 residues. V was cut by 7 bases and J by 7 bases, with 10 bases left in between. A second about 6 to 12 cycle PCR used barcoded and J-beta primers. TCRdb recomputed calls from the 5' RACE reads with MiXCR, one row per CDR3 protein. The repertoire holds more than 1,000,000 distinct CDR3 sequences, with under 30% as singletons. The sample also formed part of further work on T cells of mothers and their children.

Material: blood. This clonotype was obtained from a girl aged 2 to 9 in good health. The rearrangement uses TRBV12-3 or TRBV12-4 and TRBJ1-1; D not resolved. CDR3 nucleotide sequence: TGTGCCAGCACCCCGGGCCTTGAAGCTTTCTTT. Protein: CASTPGLEAFF.